Below are 22 T cell receptor beta chains sequenced from a single sample in a study of cytomegalovirus exposure and HLA in healthy donors. This PCR relied on a set of 60 Vbeta primers and 13 Jbeta primers. Repertoires were generated with immunoSEQ multiplex PCR, while TCRdb's copy carries only in-frame clones and drops some. The data contain about 150,000 clones, 80% to 90% of them seen just once; the ten biggest clones take up around 5.2%. The sample comprised PBMCs. The receptors were sampled from a woman in her twenties or thirties in good health and CMV-seronegative.

The rearrangement links TRBV28 to TRBJ2-1, with D unresolved. Trimming removed 2 bases at V and 0 bases at J, with 14 bases between. In germline, CDR1 is MDHEN, CDR2 SYDVKM. This CDR3 has 17 residues. CDR3 sequence reads: CASSLLVLGDSYNEQFF. As DNA, the CDR3 is TGTGCCAGCAGTTTACTGGTCCTCGGAGACTCCTACAATGAGCAGTTCTTC.

The J gene is TRBJ2-1, the V gene TRBV7-2, with D uncertain. Germline V gene sequence: CDR1 SGHTA, CDR2 FQGNSA. The length of the CDR3 is 12 residues. V was pared by 2 bases and J by 6 bases, with 5 bases between. The CDR3 DNA reads TGTGCCAGCAGCTTATTCGGCAATGAGCAGTTCTTC. Translating gives CASSLFGNEQFF.

This chain links TRBV28 with TRBJ2-7; D is undetermined. The V end was cut by 5 bases, the J end by 2 bases, with 7 bases between. The CDR3 length is 12 residues. Germline V gene sequence: CDR1 MDHEN, CDR2 SYDVKM. CDR3 bases: TGTGCCAGCAGTGGCGGCACCTACGAGCAGTACTTC. Its translation is CASSGGTYEQYF.

The V gene is TRBV4-3, the J gene TRBJ2-3; 8 bases map to TRBD2. The CDR3 is made up of 19 amino acids. The germline V gene has CDR1 LGHNA and CDR2 YSLEER. V lost 0 bases to trimming and J lost 3 bases; unmatched junction nucleotides: 14. CDR3 nucleotide sequence: TGCGCCAGCAGCCAAGATCGGTGGACGAGCGGGAGAGGGACAGATACGCAGTATTTT. It codes for CASSQDRWTSGRGTDTQYF.

This clone was detected once. The J gene is TRBJ1-1, the V gene TRBV6-5; D is possibly TRBD1 (6 bases). The CDR3 is made up of 12 amino acids. CDR1 is MNHEY and CDR2 is SVGAGI in the germline V gene. Trimming shortened V by 6 bases and J by 11 bases, and 16 bases separated the two germline ends. The CDR3 DNA sequence: TGTGCCAGCAGCCTCGAGGGGGATGTGGCTTTCTTT. This encodes CASSLEGDVAFF.

This clone was seen more than once but under ten times. The chain carries TRBV19 and TRBJ1-1, with D perhaps TRBD1 (6 bases). Germline V gene lookup returns CDR1 LNHDA and CDR2 SQIVND (reference sequence). Trimming cost V 7 bases and J 5 bases, with 17 bases left between them. The CDR3 covers 14 residues. CDR3: CASTRRGAETEAFF. The CDR3 nucleotides are TGTGCCAGTACGAGACGGGGGGCGGAGACTGAAGCTTTCTTT.

The V gene is TRBV5-6, the J gene TRBJ2-3; TRBD1 matches at 7 bases. Losses at the gene ends were 2 bases for V and 4 bases for J; bases not matched to a gene: 10. This CDR3 has 16 residues. Germline CDR1 reads SGHDT; CDR2 reads YYEEEE. The CDR3 spells CASSFSRGGWADTQYF. The CDR3, as DNA: TGTGCCAGCAGCTTTTCTAGAGGGGGCTGGGCAGATACGCAGTATTTT.

This clone was observed once. The chain has TRBV5-1 and TRBJ2-3; a weak D match, TRBD2 (7 bases). Per the germline V gene, CDR1 is SGHRS and CDR2 is YFSETQ. V was cut by 7 bases and J by 0 bases, with 15 bases left in between. This CDR3 has 15 residues. The chain's CDR3 is CASSAGAPSTDTQYF. The DNA for the CDR3 is TGCGCCAGCTCGGCGGGGGCACCTAGCACAGATACGCAGTATTTT.

This chain uses TRBV4-1 with TRBJ2-7; TRBD2 might be the D (5 bases). Trimming shortened V by 4 bases and J by 1 base, and 17 bases separated the two germline ends. CDR3 size: 16 residues. Germline V lookup: CDR1 MGHRA, CDR2 YSYEKL. DNA for the CDR3: TGCGCCAGCAGCCGCGGGTACCGGGGTGAGTCCTACGAGCAGTACTTC. Encoded protein: CASSRGYRGESYEQYF.

The chain carries TRBV19 and TRBJ2-4, with 12 bases identical to TRBD2. V was pared by 6 bases and J by 0 bases, with 9 bases of the junction left unmatched. Looked up from germline, CDR1 is LNHDA and CDR2 is SQIVND (reference sequence). The CDR3 runs 18 residues. The CDR3 loop reads CASRPGLAGFLAKNIQYF. The CDR3 DNA sequence: TGTGCCAGTAGGCCCGGACTAGCGGGATTTTTAGCCAAAAACATTCAGTACTTC.

The V gene is TRBV29-1, the J gene TRBJ2-7; a weak D match, TRBD2 (6 bases). V gave up 4 bases and J gave up 4 bases, with 20 bases separating them. Germline-derived CDR1 and CDR2 are SQVTM and ANQGSEA. The CDR3 is made up of 15 amino acids. Written as DNA, the CDR3 is TGCAGCGTTGCCGGTAAAGGATGGCGGGAATACGAGCAGTACTTC. Translation: CSVAGKGWREYEQYF.

The chain is built from TRBV7-9 and TRBJ1-1; D unresolved. In germline, CDR1 is SEHNR, CDR2 FQNEAQ (reference sequence). Between the trimmed V and J ends, which lost 2 bases and 4 bases, there was a span of 14 bases. This CDR3 spans 15 amino acids. CDR3 sequence reads: CASSLFPGSSTEAFF. The CDR3, as DNA: TGTGCCAGCAGCTTATTTCCAGGATCGAGCACTGAAGCTTTCTTT.

There are a few counts of this clone. The chain links TRBV7-2 to TRBJ1-2; 8 bases line up with TRBD1. Germline V gives CDR1 SGHTA, CDR2 FQGNSA. V lost 4 bases to trimming and J lost 5 bases; unmatched junction nucleotides: 9. The CDR3 length is 15 residues. Here the CDR3 reads CASSSLGTGEYGYTF. CDR3 nucleotides: TGTGCCAGCAGCTCCCTAGGGACAGGAGAGTATGGCTACACCTTC.

The chain recombines TRBV7-8 with TRBJ2-7, with D perhaps TRBD2 (5 bases). Trimming stripped 6 bases from V and 7 bases from J, with 16 bases between. The CDR3 length is 13 residues. Germline CDR1 SGHVS, CDR2 FQNEAQ. CDR3: CASSRRLEGEQYF. Here the CDR3 DNA reads TGTGCCAGCAGTCGTAGGTTAGAGGGAGAGCAGTACTTC.

V is TRBV10-1 and J is TRBJ2-7, with 10 bases that match TRBD2. J was trimmed by 0 bases and V by 4 bases; bases with no gene match: 9. Germline lookup yields CDR1 WNHNN and CDR2 SYGVQD (reference sequence). The length of the CDR3 is 17 residues. CDR3 amino acids: CASSGLFWTSGSYEQYF. Here the CDR3 DNA reads TGCGCCAGCAGTGGACTCTTCTGGACTAGCGGCTCCTACGAGCAGTACTTC.

This chain joins TRBV7-9 and TRBJ2-1; 8 bases line up with TRBD2. CDR1 SEHNR and CDR2 FQNEAQ come from the germline V gene (reference sequence). Unmatched junction bases numbered 7, after V lost 2 bases and J lost 1 base. There are 17 residues in the CDR3. CDR3 nucleotides: TGTGCCAGCAGCTTAAGCCGGCGCGGGAGGTCCTACAATGAGCAGTTCTTC. It encodes CASSLSRRGRSYNEQFF.

V and J are TRBV5-4 and TRBJ2-1; D is possibly TRBD2 (5 bases). V was cut by 4 bases and J by 4 bases, with 6 bases left in between. CDR1 and CDR2 (germline): SGHNT, YYREEE (reference sequence). The CDR3 length is 12 residues. CDR3 nucleotide sequence: TGTGCCAGCAGCCCGGGGTACAATGAGCAGTTCTTC. This sequence encodes CASSPGYNEQFF.

This clone came up many times. The chain has TRBV10-3 and TRBJ1-5; 10 nucleotides agree with TRBD1. Germline values: CDR1 ENHRY, CDR2 SYGVKD. The CDR3 consists of 17 residues. V shed 3 bases and J 4 bases; nucleotides not matched to a gene: 9. The CDR3 bases are TGTGCCATCAGTGATGTTAAGGGACAGGGGAGAAATCAGCCCCAGCATTTT. Protein: CAISDVKGQGRNQPQHF.

The chain is built from TRBV28 and TRBJ2-1; D is possibly TRBD1 (6 bases). Trimming stripped 5 bases from V and 8 bases from J, with 19 bases between. The CDR3 covers 15 residues. The germline CDR1 and CDR2 sequences are MDHEN and SYDVKM. CDR3 sequence reads: CASSPDRISNDEQFF. CDR3 DNA: TGTGCCAGCAGTCCGGACAGAATTTCTAACGATGAGCAGTTCTTC.

V and J are TRBV5-1 and TRBJ2-1; D gene ambiguous. Trimming cost V 4 bases and J 1 base, with 21 bases left between them. This CDR3 contains 18 residues. Looked up from germline, CDR1 is SGHRS and CDR2 is YFSETQ. Here the CDR3 reads CASSPMGHYVRSYNEQFF. CDR3 bases: TGCGCCAGCAGCCCCATGGGCCATTATGTTAGGTCCTACAATGAGCAGTTCTTC.

V gene TRBV5-4 combines with J gene TRBJ1-1, with TRBD1 identical over 7 bases. V lost 6 bases to trimming and J lost 6 bases; unmatched junction nucleotides: 5. The germline CDR1 and CDR2 sequences are SGHNT and YYREEE (reference sequence). The CDR3 loop spans 12 amino acids. This chain's CDR3 is CASMTQGAEAFF. DNA for the CDR3: TGTGCCAGCATGACCCAGGGGGCTGAAGCTTTCTTT.

The chain recombines TRBV7-9 with TRBJ1-2, with D maybe TRBD1 (5 bases). The length of the CDR3 is 14 residues. Trimming took 1 base from V and 6 from J, leaving 12 bases between them. Germline V CDR1 and CDR2: SEHNR, FQNEAQ (reference sequence). In DNA, the CDR3 is TGTGCCAGCAGCTTAGTACCAGGGAAAGATGGCTACACCTTC. Translated: CASSLVPGKDGYTF.